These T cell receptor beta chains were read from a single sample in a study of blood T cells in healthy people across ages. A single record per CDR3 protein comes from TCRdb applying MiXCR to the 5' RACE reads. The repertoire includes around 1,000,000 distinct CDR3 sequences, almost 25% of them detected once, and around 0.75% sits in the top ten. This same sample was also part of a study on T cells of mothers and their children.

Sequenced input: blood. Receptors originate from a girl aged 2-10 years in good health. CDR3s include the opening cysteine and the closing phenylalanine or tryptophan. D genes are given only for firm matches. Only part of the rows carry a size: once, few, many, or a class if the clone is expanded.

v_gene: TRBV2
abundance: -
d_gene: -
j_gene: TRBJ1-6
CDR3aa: CASSRAEGSPLHF
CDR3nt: TGTGCCAGCTCGAGAGCCGAGGGTTCACCCCTCCACTTT

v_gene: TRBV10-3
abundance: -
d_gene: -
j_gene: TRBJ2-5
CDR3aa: CAISPGSEETQYF
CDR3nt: TGTGCCATCAGCCCAGGGTCTGAAGAGACCCAGTACTTC

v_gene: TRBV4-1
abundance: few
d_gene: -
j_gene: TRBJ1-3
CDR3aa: CASSPIYSSGNTIYF
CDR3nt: TGCGCCAGCAGCCCCATCTATAGCTCTGGAAACACCATATATTTT

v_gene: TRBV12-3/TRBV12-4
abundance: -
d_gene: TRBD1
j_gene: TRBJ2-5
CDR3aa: CASSFGTGRGSETQYF
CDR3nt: TGTGCCAGCAGTTTTGGGACAGGGAGGGGTAGTGAGACCCAGTACTTC

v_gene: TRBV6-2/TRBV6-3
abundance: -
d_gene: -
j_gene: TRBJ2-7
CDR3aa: CASSSSLVGVHEQYF
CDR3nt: TGTGCCAGCAGTTCCTCGCTAGTCGGTGTACACGAGCAGTACTTC

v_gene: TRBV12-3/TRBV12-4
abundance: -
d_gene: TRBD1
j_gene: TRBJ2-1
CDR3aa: CASIRTGREQFF
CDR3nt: TGTGCCAGCATACGGACAGGGCGTGAGCAGTTCTTC

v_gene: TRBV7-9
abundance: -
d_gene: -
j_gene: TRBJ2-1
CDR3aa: CASSLQMGPNNEQFF
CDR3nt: TGTGCCAGCAGCCTTCAAATGGGTCCTAACAATGAGCAGTTCTTC

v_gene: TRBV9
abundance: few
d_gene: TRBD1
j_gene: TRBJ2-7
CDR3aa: CASSMTGGGEQYF
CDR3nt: TGTGCCAGCAGCATGACAGGGGGAGGCGAGCAGTACTTC

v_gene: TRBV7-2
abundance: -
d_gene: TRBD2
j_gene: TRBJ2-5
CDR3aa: CASSLVGLRFQETQYF
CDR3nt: TGTGCCAGCAGCTTAGTGGGACTACGATTCCAAGAGACCCAGTACTTC

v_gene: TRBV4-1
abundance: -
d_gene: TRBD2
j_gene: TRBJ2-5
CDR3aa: CASSQGLASETQYF
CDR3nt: TGCGCCAGCAGCCAAGGACTAGCGAGTGAGACCCAGTACTTC

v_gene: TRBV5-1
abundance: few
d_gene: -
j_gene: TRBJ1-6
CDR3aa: CASRASSHSYNSPLHF
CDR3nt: TGCGCCAGCAGAGCCTCCAGTCACTCCTATAATTCACCCCTCCACTTT

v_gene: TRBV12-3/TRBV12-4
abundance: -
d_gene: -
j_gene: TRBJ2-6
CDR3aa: CASSRPSNSGANVLTF
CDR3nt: TGTGCCAGCAGCCGACCCAGCAACTCTGGGGCCAACGTCCTGACTTTC

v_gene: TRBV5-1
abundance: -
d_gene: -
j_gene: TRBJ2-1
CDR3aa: CASSLALGYSYNEQFF
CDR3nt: TGCGCCAGCAGCTTGGCCCTAGGCTACTCCTACAATGAGCAGTTCTTC

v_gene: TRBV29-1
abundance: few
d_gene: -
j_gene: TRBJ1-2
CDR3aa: CSVGWLRVGGYGYTF
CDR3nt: TGCAGCGTAGGCTGGCTAAGAGTTGGCGGCTATGGCTACACCTTC

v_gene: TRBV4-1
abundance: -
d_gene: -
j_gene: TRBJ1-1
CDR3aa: CASSQDPNQSEAFF
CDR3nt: TGCGCCAGCAGCCAAGATCCCAACCAAAGTGAAGCTTTCTTT

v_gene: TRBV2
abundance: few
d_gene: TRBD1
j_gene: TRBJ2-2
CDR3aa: CASSLTGVGGELFF
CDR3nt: TGTGCCAGCAGTCTCACAGGGGTCGGCGGGGAGCTGTTTTTT

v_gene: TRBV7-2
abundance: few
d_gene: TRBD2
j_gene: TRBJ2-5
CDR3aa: CASSLGISGGGKTQYF
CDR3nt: TGTGCCAGCAGCTTAGGTATTAGCGGGGGTGGAAAGACCCAGTACTTC

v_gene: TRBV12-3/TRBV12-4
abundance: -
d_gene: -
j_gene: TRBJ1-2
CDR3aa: CASSFLLRGGYTF
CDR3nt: TGTGCCAGCAGTTTTTTACTCCGCGGCGGCTACACCTTC

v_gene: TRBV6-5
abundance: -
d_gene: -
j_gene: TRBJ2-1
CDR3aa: CASSFVGLKNEQFF
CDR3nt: TGTGCCAGCAGTTTCGTAGGTTTAAAGAATGAGCAGTTCTTC

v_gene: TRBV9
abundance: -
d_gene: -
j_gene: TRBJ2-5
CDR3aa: CASSAPWDPERGETQYF
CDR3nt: TGTGCCAGCAGCGCCCCTTGGGACCCCGAACGGGGAGAGACCCAGTACTTC

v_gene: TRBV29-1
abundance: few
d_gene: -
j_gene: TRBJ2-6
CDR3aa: CSVRQAGANVLTF
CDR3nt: TGCAGCGTTAGACAGGCCGGGGCCAACGTCCTGACTTTC

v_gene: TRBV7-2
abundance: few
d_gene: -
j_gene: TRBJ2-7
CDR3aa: CASSPPGIEQYF
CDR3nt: TGTGCCAGCAGCCCCCCCGGGATCGAGCAGTACTTC

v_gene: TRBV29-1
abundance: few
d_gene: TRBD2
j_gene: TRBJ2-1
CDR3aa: CSVRTRMGREQFF
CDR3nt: TGCAGCGTGAGGACTAGGATGGGCCGCGAGCAGTTCTTC

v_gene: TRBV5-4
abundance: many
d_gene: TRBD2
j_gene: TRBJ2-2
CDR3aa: CASSLAGGTGELFF
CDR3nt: TGTGCCAGCAGTTTAGCGGGGGGCACCGGGGAGCTGTTTTTT

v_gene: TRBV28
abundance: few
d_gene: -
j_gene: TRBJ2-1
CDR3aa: CASSRLVAGSSYNEQFF
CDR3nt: TGTGCCAGCAGCCGCCTAGTTGCCGGCAGCTCCTACAATGAGCAGTTCTTC

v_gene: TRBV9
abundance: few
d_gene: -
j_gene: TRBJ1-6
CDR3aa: CASSVDRGYGSPLHF
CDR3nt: TGTGCCAGCAGCGTAGATAGAGGGTATGGATCACCCCTCCACTTT

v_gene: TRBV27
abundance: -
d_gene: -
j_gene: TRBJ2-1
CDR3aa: CASSFPGRGYNEQFF
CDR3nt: TGTGCCAGCAGCTTTCCCGGAAGGGGTTACAATGAGCAGTTCTTC

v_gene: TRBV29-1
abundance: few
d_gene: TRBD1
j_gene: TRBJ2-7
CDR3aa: CSADRGPGEQYF
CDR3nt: TGCAGCGCAGACAGGGGGCCGGGGGAGCAGTACTTC

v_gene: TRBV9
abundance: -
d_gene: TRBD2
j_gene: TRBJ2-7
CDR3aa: CASSGTSLGSGEQYF
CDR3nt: TGTGCCAGCAGCGGGACTAGCCTAGGGTCTGGGGAGCAGTACTTC

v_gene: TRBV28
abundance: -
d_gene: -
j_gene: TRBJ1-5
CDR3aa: CASSSWYQPQHF
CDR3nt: TGTGCCAGCAGTTCATGGTATCAGCCCCAGCATTTT

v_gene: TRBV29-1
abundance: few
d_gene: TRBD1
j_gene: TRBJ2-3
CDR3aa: CSQLTGNSDTQYF
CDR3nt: TGCAGCCAATTGACAGGGAACTCAGATACGCAGTATTTT

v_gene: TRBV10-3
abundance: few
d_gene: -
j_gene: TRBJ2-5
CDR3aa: CAISSGNWEETQYF
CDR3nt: TGTGCCATCAGTTCAGGGAATTGGGAGGAGACCCAGTACTTC

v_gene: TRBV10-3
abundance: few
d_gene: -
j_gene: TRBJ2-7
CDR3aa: CAISEAQRNEQYF
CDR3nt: TGTGCCATCAGTGAGGCCCAGCGGAACGAGCAGTACTTC

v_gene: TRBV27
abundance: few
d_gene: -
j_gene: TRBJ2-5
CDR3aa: CASSLGFRETQYF
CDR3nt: TGTGCCAGCAGTTTAGGATTCCGAGAGACCCAGTACTTC

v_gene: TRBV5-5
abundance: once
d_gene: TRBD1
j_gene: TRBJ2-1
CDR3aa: CASSYGTGHGEQFF
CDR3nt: TGTGCCAGCAGCTACGGGACAGGGCACGGCGAGCAGTTCTTC

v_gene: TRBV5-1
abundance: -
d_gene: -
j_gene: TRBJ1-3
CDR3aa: CASSAGNSGNTIYF
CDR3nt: TGCGCCAGCAGCGCGGGAAACTCTGGAAACACCATATATTTT

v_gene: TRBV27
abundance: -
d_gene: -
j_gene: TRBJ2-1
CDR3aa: CASSWDGDNEQFF
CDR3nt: TGTGCCAGCAGTTGGGACGGCGACAATGAGCAGTTCTTC

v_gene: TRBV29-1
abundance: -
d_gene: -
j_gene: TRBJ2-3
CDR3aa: CSVGGGYTDTQYF
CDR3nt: TGCAGCGTTGGAGGGGGTTACACAGATACGCAGTATTTT

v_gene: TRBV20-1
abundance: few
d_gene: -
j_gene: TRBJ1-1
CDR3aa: CSAARLENTEAFF
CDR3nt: TGCAGTGCTGCTCGTCTTGAGAACACTGAAGCTTTCTTT

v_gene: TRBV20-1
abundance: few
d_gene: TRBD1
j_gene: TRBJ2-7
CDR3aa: CSAREYRTGDGSSYEQYF
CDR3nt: TGCAGTGCTAGAGAGTACAGGACAGGGGACGGCAGCTCCTACGAGCAGTACTTC

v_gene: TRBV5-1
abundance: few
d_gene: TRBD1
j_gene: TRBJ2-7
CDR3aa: CASSPGTGRRYEQYF
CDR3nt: TGCGCCAGCAGCCCAGGGACAGGGCGACGATACGAGCAGTACTTC

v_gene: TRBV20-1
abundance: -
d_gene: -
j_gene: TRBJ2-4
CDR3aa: CSARGGSGAKNIQYF
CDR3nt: TGCAGTGCTCGAGGAGGCAGCGGAGCCAAAAACATTCAGTACTTC

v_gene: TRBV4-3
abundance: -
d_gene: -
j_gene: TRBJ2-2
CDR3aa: CASSQATVTNTGELFF
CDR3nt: TGCGCCAGCAGCCAAGCGACTGTCACGAACACCGGGGAGCTGTTTTTT

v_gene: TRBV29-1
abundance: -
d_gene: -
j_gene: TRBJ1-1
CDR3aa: CSAARTEAFF
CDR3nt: TGCAGCGCCGCTCGAACCGAAGCTTTCTTT

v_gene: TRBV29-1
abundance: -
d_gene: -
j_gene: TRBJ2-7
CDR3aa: CSGSGRQGSYEQYF
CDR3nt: TGCAGCGGATCGGGACGTCAGGGGAGCTACGAGCAGTACTTC

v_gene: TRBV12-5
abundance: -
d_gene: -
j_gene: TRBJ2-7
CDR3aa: CASGFSADRVIYEQYF
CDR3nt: TGTGCTAGTGGTTTCTCCGCCGACAGAGTGATCTACGAGCAGTACTTC

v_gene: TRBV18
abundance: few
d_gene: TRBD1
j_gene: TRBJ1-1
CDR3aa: CASSPLLDRVTEAFF
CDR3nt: TGTGCCAGCTCACCACTGCTCGACAGGGTAACTGAAGCTTTCTTT

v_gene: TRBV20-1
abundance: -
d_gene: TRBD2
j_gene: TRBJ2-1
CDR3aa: CSARASSGSFNEQFF
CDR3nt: TGCAGTGCTAGAGCCTCTAGCGGGAGTTTCAATGAGCAGTTCTTC

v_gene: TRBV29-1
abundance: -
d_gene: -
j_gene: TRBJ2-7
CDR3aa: CSVAGRASYEQHF
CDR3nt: TGCAGCGTCGCAGGACGGGCCTCCTACGAGCAGCACTTC

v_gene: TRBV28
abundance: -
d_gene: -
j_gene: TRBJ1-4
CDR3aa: CASSFLARGANEKLFF
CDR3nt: TGTGCCAGCAGTTTTTTAGCGAGAGGGGCTAATGAAAAACTGTTTTTT

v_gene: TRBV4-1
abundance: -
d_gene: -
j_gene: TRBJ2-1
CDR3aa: CASSQGSRTFYNEQFF
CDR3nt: TGCGCCAGCAGCCAAGGGTCCAGGACTTTCTACAATGAGCAGTTCTTC